This T cell receptor beta chain was retrieved from a study of early T cells in non-severe SARS-CoV-2 infection. Whole-study context: Sequencing input comprised bulk RNA from unsorted whole blood; chain pairing was not available. Findings of the study overall: The study's VDJdb matching favored anti-spike CD8 responses and missed private and CD4 specificities.

As part of library construction, unique molecular identifiers were attached to individual cDNA molecules. TCRdb reprocessed the 5' RACE reads with MiXCR, giving one entry per CDR3 protein. The table has 53,000 or so distinct CDR3 sequences, roughly 12% seen once; the top ten hold about 2.4%. J was trimmed by 2 bases and V by 3 bases; bases with no gene match: 3. Germline loops: CDR1 SQVTM, CDR2 ANQGSEA. CDR3 length: 14 amino acids. In the case of this clonotype: Its antigen is as yet unknown.

The sequence derives from an adult who was a healthcare worker with PCR-confirmed SARS-CoV-2 infection or an uninfected control (not recorded which). The specimen was whole blood, collected at baseline. The chain uses TRBV29-1 and TRBJ2-7, with 11 bases that match TRBD2. CDR3 nucleotide sequence: TGCAGCGTTGAGCTAGCGGGAGGAACCTACGAGCAGTACTTC. Encoded protein: CSVELAGGTYEQYF.